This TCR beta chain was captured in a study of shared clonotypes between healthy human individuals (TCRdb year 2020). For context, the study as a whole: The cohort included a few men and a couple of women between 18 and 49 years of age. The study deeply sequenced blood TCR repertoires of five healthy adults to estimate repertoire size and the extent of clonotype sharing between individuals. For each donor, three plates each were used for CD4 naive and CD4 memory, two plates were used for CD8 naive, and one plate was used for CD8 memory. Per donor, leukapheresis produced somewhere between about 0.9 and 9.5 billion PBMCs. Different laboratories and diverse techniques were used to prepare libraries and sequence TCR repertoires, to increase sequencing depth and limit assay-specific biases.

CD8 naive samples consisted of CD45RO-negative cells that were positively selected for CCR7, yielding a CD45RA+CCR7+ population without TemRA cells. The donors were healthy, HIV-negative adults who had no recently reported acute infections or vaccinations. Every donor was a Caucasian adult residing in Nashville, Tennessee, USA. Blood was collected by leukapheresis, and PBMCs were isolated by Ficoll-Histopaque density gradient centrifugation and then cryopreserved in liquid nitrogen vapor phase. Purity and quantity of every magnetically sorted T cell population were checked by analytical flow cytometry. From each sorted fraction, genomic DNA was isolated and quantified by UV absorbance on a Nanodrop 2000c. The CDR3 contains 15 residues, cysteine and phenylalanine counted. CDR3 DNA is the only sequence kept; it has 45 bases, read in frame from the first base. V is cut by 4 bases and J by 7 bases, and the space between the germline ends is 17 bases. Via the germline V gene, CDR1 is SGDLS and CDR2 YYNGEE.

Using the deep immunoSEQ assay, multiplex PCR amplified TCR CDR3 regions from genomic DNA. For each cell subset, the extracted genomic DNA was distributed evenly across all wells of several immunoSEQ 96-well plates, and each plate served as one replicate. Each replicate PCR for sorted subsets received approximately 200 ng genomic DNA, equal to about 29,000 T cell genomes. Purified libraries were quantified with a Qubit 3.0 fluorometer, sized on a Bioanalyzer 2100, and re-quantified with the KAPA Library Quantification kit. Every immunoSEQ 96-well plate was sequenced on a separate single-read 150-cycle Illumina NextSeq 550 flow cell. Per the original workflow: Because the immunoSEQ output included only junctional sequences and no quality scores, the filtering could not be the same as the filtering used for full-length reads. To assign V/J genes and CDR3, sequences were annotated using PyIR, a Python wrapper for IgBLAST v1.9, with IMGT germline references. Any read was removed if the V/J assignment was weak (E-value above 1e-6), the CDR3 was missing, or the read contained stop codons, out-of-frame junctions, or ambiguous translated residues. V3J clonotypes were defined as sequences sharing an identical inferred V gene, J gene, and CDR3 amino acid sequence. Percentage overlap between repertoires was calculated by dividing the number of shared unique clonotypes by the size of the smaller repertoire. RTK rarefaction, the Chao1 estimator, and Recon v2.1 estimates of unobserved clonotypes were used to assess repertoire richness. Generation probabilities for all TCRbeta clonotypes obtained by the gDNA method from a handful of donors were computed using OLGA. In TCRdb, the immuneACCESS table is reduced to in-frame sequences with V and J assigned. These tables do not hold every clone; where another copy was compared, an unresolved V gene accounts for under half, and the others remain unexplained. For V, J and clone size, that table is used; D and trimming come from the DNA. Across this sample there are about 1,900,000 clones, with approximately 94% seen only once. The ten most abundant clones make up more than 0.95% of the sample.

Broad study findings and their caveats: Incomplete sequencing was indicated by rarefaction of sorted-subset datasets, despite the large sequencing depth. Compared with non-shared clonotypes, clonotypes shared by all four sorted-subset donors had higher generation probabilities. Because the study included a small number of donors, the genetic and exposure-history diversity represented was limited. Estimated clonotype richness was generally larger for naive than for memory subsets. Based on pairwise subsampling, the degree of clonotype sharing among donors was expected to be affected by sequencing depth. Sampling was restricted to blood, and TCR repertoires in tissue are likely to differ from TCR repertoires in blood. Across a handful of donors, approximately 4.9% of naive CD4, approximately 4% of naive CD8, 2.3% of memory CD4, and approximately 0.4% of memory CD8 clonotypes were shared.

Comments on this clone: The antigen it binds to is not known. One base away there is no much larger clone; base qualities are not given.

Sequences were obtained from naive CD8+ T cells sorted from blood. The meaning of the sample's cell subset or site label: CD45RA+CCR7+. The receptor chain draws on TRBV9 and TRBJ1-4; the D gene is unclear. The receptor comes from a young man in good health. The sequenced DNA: TGTGCCAGCAGCCCAAATACGGCCGCCGCTGAAAAACTGTTTTTT. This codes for CASSPNTAAAEKLFF.